The 20 T cell receptor beta chains in this list originate from one sample, sequenced in a study of cytomegalovirus exposure and HLA in healthy donors. Amplification used 60 Vbeta primers and 13 Jbeta primers. Produced via immunoSEQ multiplex PCR; TCRdb's table is partial and in-frame only. The table lists under 200,000 clones, 81% of them singletons. Sequenced material: PBMCs. These receptors were taken from a woman between 18 and 29 years old in good health and CMV-seronegative.

The V call is TRBV7-9, the J call TRBJ2-6; no clear D. The germline V gene encodes CDR1 SEHNR and CDR2 FQNEAQ (reference sequence). The ends were cut back, 9 bases at V and 5 bases at J, with 20 bases in the middle. This CDR3 is built from 16 residues. For the CDR3, the DNA is TGTGCCAGTAGAATAGGCCGGGTCGGTAGGGCCAACGTCCTGACTTTC. It yields the protein CASRIGRVGRANVLTF.

In DNA, the CDR3 is TGCGCCAGCAGCTCTAGGACAGGCGAGTTTTCCTACGAGCAGTACTTC. It translates to CASSSRTGEFSYEQYF. The J gene is TRBJ2-7, the V gene TRBV5-1; 7 nucleotides agree with TRBD1. V lost 3 bases and J lost 1; bases outside the gene matches: 10. CDR3 size: 16 residues. Germline values: CDR1 SGHRS, CDR2 YFSETQ.

The V and J genes are TRBV4-1 and TRBJ2-6, with 9 nucleotides matching TRBD1. This CDR3 spans 19 amino acids. Germline loops: CDR1 MGHRA, CDR2 YSYEKL. Unmatched junction bases numbered 11, after V lost 2 bases and J lost 3 bases. This CDR3 reads CASSQYVPGQGYGANVLTF. The CDR3 DNA follows: TGCGCCAGCAGCCAATATGTACCGGGACAGGGTTATGGGGCCAACGTCCTGACTTTC.

In nucleotides, the CDR3 is TGTGCCAGTAGCCAACAGGGGAATCAGCCCCAGCATTTT. Translated, it gives CASSQQGNQPQHF. The rearrangement links TRBV19 to TRBJ1-5; TRBD1 matches 7 bases. In germline, CDR1 is LNHDA, CDR2 SQIVND (reference sequence). The V gene end was trimmed by 6 bases and the J gene end by 4 bases; junction bases not matched to a gene: 3. The CDR3 spans 13 residues.

This chain joins TRBV19 and TRBJ2-5, with unresolved D. The CDR3 has 15 amino acids. In germline, CDR1 is LNHDA, CDR2 SQIVND (reference sequence). V shed 3 bases and J shed 5 bases, with 16 bases lying between them. The CDR3 region has the DNA TGTGCCAGTAGTATTAGAGTCAGGATGTGGGAGACCCAGTACTTC. Translated: CASSIRVRMWETQYF.

In regard to this clone: Other DNA sequences within the sample encode an identical CDR3. The rearrangement uses TRBV18 and TRBJ1-5, with a possible D match to TRBD1 (6 bases). CDR1 and CDR2 from the germline V gene are KGHSH and LQKENI. CDR3 length: 13 amino acids. V was trimmed by 1 base and J by 5 bases, leaving 6 bases between them. The CDR3 reads CASSPQGDQPQHF. As DNA, the CDR3 is TGTGCCAGCTCACCACAGGGGGATCAGCCCCAGCATTTT.

The chain recombines TRBV5-5 with TRBJ1-5, with TRBD1 as a possible D gene (6 bases). Per germline, CDR1 SGHKS and CDR2 YYEKEE (reference sequence). Trimming took off 4 bases at V and 0 bases at J, with 11 bases between the two ends. CDR3 length equals 15 residues. The CDR3 loop is CASSVLTGSNQPQHF. CDR3 bases: TGTGCCAGCAGCGTACTGACAGGTAGCAATCAGCCCCAGCATTTT.

This chain uses TRBV6-1 with TRBJ2-1; D is possibly TRBD2 (6 bases). Germline-derived CDR1 and CDR2 are MNHNS and SASEGT. V was shortened by 6 bases and J by 10 bases, with 13 bases between the two germline ends. The CDR3 is 12 residues long. CDR3 bases: TGTGCCAGCAGGAAGCGGGCCACGGAGCAGTTCTTC. It translates to CASRKRATEQFF.

V usage is TRBV6-1 and J usage is TRBJ2-6; weak D call: TRBD1 (5 bases). Germline V gene lookup returns CDR1 MNHNS and CDR2 SASEGT. The CDR3 spans 20 residues. V lost 2 bases, J lost 2 bases, and 22 bases lay in between. CDR3 residues: CASSEMVPGSVKAGANVLTF. CDR3 nucleotide sequence: TGTGCCAGCAGTGAAATGGTGCCAGGGTCAGTCAAAGCTGGGGCCAACGTCCTGACTTTC.

The sample holds one count of this clone. This chain links TRBV29-1 with TRBJ2-2, with 11 bases identical to TRBD1. V shed 6 bases and J 5 bases; nucleotides not matched to a gene: 11. Looked up from germline, CDR1 is SQVTM and CDR2 is ANQGSEA. The CDR3 covers 16 residues. CDR3 in amino acids: CSVLIRDRGKTGELFF. In DNA form, the CDR3 reads TGCAGCGTCCTCATCCGGGACAGGGGGAAAACCGGGGAGCTGTTTTTT.

This CDR3 reads CASSEYGGVYNEQFF. CDR3 nucleotides: TGTGCCAGCAGTGAATACGGCGGAGTTTACAATGAGCAGTTCTTC. The chain employs TRBV2 and TRBJ2-1; D is uncertain. The CDR3 consists of 15 residues. V shed 2 bases and J shed 4 bases, with 12 bases lying between them. Germline V gives CDR1 SNHLY, CDR2 FYNNEI. Looking up the rest from reference TRBV2 and TRBJ2-1 gives the full variable domain: EPEVTQTPSHQVTQMGQEVILRCVPISNHLYFYWYRQILGQKVEFLVSFYNNEISEKSEIFDDQFSVERPDGSNFTLKIRSTKLEDSAMYFCASSEYGGVYNEQFFGPGTRLTVL.

On this clone: The junction differs from germline at one of its ends, possibly a read error. The V and J genes are TRBV5-6 and TRBJ1-1; TRBD1 is a possible D gene (5 bases). Germline assignment: CDR1 SGHDT and CDR2 YYEEEE. This CDR3 region has 12 residues. CDR3 amino acids: CASGYPDTEAFF. DNA for the CDR3: TGTGCCAGCGGGTACCCGGACACTGAGGCTTTCTTT.

The J gene is TRBJ2-7, the V gene TRBV5-6; D call uncertain. The CDR3 is 11 residues long. In germline, CDR1 is SGHDT, CDR2 YYEEEE. V was shortened by 5 bases and J by 3 bases, with 6 bases between the two germline ends. Here the CDR3 DNA reads TGTGCCAGCAGTTTCCGCTACGAGCAGTACTTC. Translating gives CASSFRYEQYF.

The V and J genes are TRBV28 and TRBJ1-2, with no clear D. V was pared by 7 bases and J by 6 bases, with 21 bases between. This CDR3 has 15 residues. CDR1 is MDHEN and CDR2 is SYDVKM in the germline V gene. The CDR3 coding sequence is TGTGCCAGCACCAACCCGGCGAGGGTTGGGGATGGCTACACCTTC. Translating gives CASTNPARVGDGYTF.

V gene TRBV12-5 combines with J gene TRBJ1-2; TRBD1 aligns across 7 bases. V gave up 0 bases and J gave up 8 bases; unmatched junction bases: 9. The CDR3 loop spans 15 amino acids. Germline V gene sequence: CDR1 LGHNT, CDR2 FRNRAP. The CDR3, as DNA: TGTGCTAGTGGTTTGGTATCCGGTCCAGGGGGAGGCTACACCTTC. Protein: CASGLVSGPGGGYTF.

This clone showed up just a few times. J is TRBJ2-7 and V is TRBV5-4; D unresolved. This CDR3 contains 15 residues. Germline V lookup: CDR1 SGHNT, CDR2 YYREEE (reference sequence). V lost 4 bases and J 2 bases, leaving 16 bases between the germline ends. In DNA, the CDR3 is TGTGCCAGCAGCGTGGATGGGCGACCTACCTACGAGCAGTACTTC. This sequence encodes CASSVDGRPTYEQYF.

The CDR3, as DNA: TGTGCCAGCAGTGATTCCCCGGGGAATCAGCCCCAGCATTTT. Translation gives CASSDSPGNQPQHF. The chain couples TRBV6-1 to TRBJ1-5, with D uncertain. CDR3 length equals 14 residues. CDR1 and CDR2 from the germline V gene are MNHNS and SASEGT. V was clipped by 3 bases and J by 4 bases, with 10 bases between them.

V gene TRBV10-1 combines with J gene TRBJ2-2, with a possible D match to TRBD1 (6 bases). CDR1 is WNHNN, CDR2 SYGVQD, per germline (reference sequence). The CDR3 is 15 amino acids. V was clipped by 4 bases and J by 5 bases, with 14 bases between them. The CDR3 reads CASSVGQHGTGELFF. In DNA, the CDR3 is TGCGCCAGCAGTGTCGGACAGCACGGGACCGGGGAGCTGTTTTTT.

The chain combines TRBV5-6 with TRBJ1-4, with D perhaps TRBD1 (5 bases). Deletions cut 0 bases from V and 4 bases from J, with 7 bases between. The V gene's germline CDR1 is SGHDT and CDR2 YYEEEE. This CDR3 comprises 14 residues. CDR3 loop: CASSLAGINEKLFF. The CDR3 nucleotides read TGTGCCAGCAGCTTGGCAGGGATTAATGAAAAACTGTTTTTT. Together with reference TRBV5-6 and TRBJ1-4, the CDR3 gives the full variable domain: DAGVTQSPTHLIKTRGQQVTLRCSPKSGHDTVSWYQQALGQGPQFIFQYYEEEERQRGNFPDRFSGHQFPNYSSELNVNALLLGDSALYLCASSLAGINEKLFFGSGTQLSVL.

The CDR3 DNA sequence: TGTGCCAGCAGTTCAATTCACCCCAGGGGGATTCGCTCCTACGAGCAGTACTTC. Translated, it gives CASSSIHPRGIRSYEQYF. The rearrangement joins TRBV28 to TRBJ2-7; 7 bases line up with TRBD1. V lost 4 bases and J lost 0; bases outside the gene matches: 15. The CDR3 has 18 residues. CDR1 MDHEN and CDR2 SYDVKM come from the germline V gene.